The 14 T cell receptor beta chains listed next were all sequenced from one sample in a study of blood T cell repertoires in COVID-19. Libraries were prepared by immunoSEQ multiplex PCR; TCRdb keeps only in-frame clonotypes and omits some of them. The sample has over 55,000 clones; 80% to 85% are singletons. The source material was peripheral blood. The source of these receptors is a man at least 80 years old with COVID-19, enrolled during active disease.

The chain carries TRBV19 and TRBJ1-2, with a weak D call TRBD1 (6 bases). In germline, CDR1 is LNHDA, CDR2 SQIVND (reference sequence). The CDR3 is 15 amino acids. The V end was cut by 4 bases, the J end by 4 bases, with 16 bases between. The CDR3 DNA follows: TGTGCCAGTAGTAAAAGACAGGCAGAAGGCTATGGCTACACCTTC. Amino acid sequence: CASSKRQAEGYGYTF.

The chain has TRBV19 and TRBJ2-5; tentative D call: TRBD2 (6 bases). Between the trimmed V and J ends, which lost 6 bases and 1 base, there was a span of 12 bases. This CDR3 is 14 amino acids long. Germline CDR1 reads LNHDA; CDR2 reads SQIVND (reference sequence). For the CDR3, the DNA is TGTGCCAGTAGAAGGGGCGGGGCCCAAGAGACCCAGTACTTC. Its translation is CASRRGGAQETQYF. The entire variable domain, with the rest obtained from reference TRBV19 and TRBJ2-5, is as follows: DGGITQSPKYLFRKEGQNVTLSCEQNLNHDAMYWYRQDPGQGLRLIYYSQIVNDFQKGDIAEGYSVSREKKESFPLTVTSAQKNPTAFYLCASRRGGAQETQYFGPGTRLLVL.

This clone came up once. J is TRBJ2-2 and V is TRBV10-2; 11 nucleotides match TRBD2. This CDR3 has 14 residues. Germline CDR1 is WSHSY and CDR2 is SAAADI. Trimming removed 7 bases from V and 6 bases from J; junction bases left unmatched: 4. The CDR3 DNA sequence: TGCGCCAGCAACCCGGGACTAGCGGCCGGGGAGCTGTTTTTT. This gives the protein CASNPGLAAGELFF.

V and J are TRBV7-9 and TRBJ1-6; 9 positions match TRBD1. The CDR3 is 17 residues long. With V trimmed by 1 base and J by 9 bases, 10 bases remained unmatched. Germline loops: CDR1 SEHNR, CDR2 FQNEAQ (reference sequence). Here the CDR3 reads CASSLVPGQGVGSPLHF. The CDR3, as DNA: TGTGCCAGCAGCTTAGTGCCGGGACAGGGCGTTGGTTCACCCCTCCACTTT.

The chain recombines TRBV14 with TRBJ1-2, with D perhaps TRBD1 (5 bases). The CDR3 sequence is 13 residues long. Trimming took 2 bases from V and 4 from J, leaving 8 bases between them. The V gene's germline CDR1 is SGHDN and CDR2 FVKESK. In DNA form, the CDR3 reads TGTGCCAGCAGCCAATCCAGGGCCTATGGCTACACCTTC. Encoded protein: CASSQSRAYGYTF.

The gene calls are TRBV11-2 and TRBJ2-3; D gene ambiguous. The CDR3 sequence is 12 residues long. The V end lost 1 base, the J end lost 4 bases, and 3 bases lay between the germline ends. CDR1 is SGHAT, CDR2 FQNNGV, per germline. CDR3 bases: TGTGCCAGCAGCTTAGCTTCAGATACGCAGTATTTT. Encoded protein: CASSLASDTQYF.

The chain links TRBV5-6 to TRBJ1-1; TRBD1 aligns across 7 bases. V shed 3 bases and J 3 bases; nucleotides not matched to a gene: 11. Looked up from germline, CDR1 is SGHDT and CDR2 is YYEEEE. The CDR3 loop spans 16 amino acids. The CDR3 coding sequence is TGTGCCAGCAGCTCCACAGGGGCCGTCAGAGACACTGAAGCTTTCTTT. This sequence encodes CASSSTGAVRDTEAFF. Full variable domain (outside the CDR3, taken from reference TRBV5-6 and TRBJ1-1): DAGVTQSPTHLIKTRGQQVTLRCSPKSGHDTVSWYQQALGQGPQFIFQYYEEEERQRGNFPDRFSGHQFPNYSSELNVNALLLGDSALYLCASSSTGAVRDTEAFFGQGTRLTVV.

The V call is TRBV11-1, the J call TRBJ1-1, with TRBD1 matching over 11 bases. V lost 3 bases, J lost 5 bases, and 5 bases stayed unmatched. The CDR3 has 15 amino acids. Germline CDR1 is SGHAT and CDR2 is FQDESV (reference sequence). Written as DNA, the CDR3 is TGTGCCAGCAGCTTCGTAGGACAGGGGGCTACTGAAGCTTTCTTT. Amino acid sequence: CASSFVGQGATEAFF.

This CDR3 is CASGYPRTGGISGANVLTF. CDR3 nucleotide sequence: TGTGCCAGCGGGTATCCGAGAACAGGAGGGATCTCTGGGGCCAACGTCCTGACTTTC. The chain recombines TRBV7-9 with TRBJ2-6, with a possible D match to TRBD2 (6 bases). CDR3 length: 19 amino acids. V lost 8 bases, J lost 0 bases, and 23 bases lay in between. Germline lookup yields CDR1 SEHNR and CDR2 FQNEAQ (reference sequence).

V gene TRBV28 combines with J gene TRBJ2-6; 10 bases fit TRBD1. The germline gives CDR1 MDHEN, CDR2 SYDVKM. CDR3 length: 19 amino acids. The trim removed 7 bases at V and 1 base at J, leaving 13 bases unmatched. CDR3 residues: CASTTPAGTGVSGANVLTF. As DNA, the CDR3 is TGTGCCAGCACCACACCAGCGGGGACAGGGGTTTCTGGGGCCAACGTCCTGACTTTC.

V gene TRBV11-3 combines with J gene TRBJ2-3; a possible D gene is TRBD1 (5 bases). The CDR3 is 12 amino acids. Trimming cost V 4 bases and J 6 bases, with 8 bases left between them. From germline, CDR1 is SGHNT and CDR2 YENEEA. The CDR3 DNA is TGTGCCAGCAGCTCAGGGTGGGATACGCAGTATTTT. Translation gives CASSSGWDTQYF. Supplemented by reference TRBV11-3 and TRBJ2-3, the full variable domain reads EAGVVQSPRYKIIEKKQPVAFWCNPISGHNTLYWYLQNLGQGPELLIRYENEEAVDDSQLPKDRFSAERLKGVDSTLKIQPAELGDSAVYLCASSSGWDTQYFGPGTRLTVL.

V and J are TRBV9 and TRBJ2-1, with D maybe TRBD1 (6 bases). V shed 3 bases and J shed 1 base, with 11 bases lying between them. Germline lookup yields CDR1 SGDLS and CDR2 YYNGEE. CDR3 length equals 15 residues. The CDR3 nucleotides are TGTGCCAGCAGCGAGGGGGATTTATCCTACAATGAGCAGTTCTTC. Encoded protein: CASSEGDLSYNEQFF.

The rearrangement uses TRBV7-9 and TRBJ1-5; 8 bases line up with TRBD1. Per the germline V gene, CDR1 is SEHNR and CDR2 is FQNEAQ (reference sequence). J was trimmed by 4 bases and V by 1 base; bases with no gene match: 6. The CDR3 is 16 amino acids. CDR3 nucleotide sequence: TGTGCCAGCAGCTTAGAAGGACAGGGACCAAATCAGCCCCAGCATTTT. Translation gives CASSLEGQGPNQPQHF.

There are many counts of this clone. The chain carries TRBV2 and TRBJ2-3; the D gene is possibly TRBD2 (5 bases). The germline CDR1 and CDR2 sequences are SNHLY and FYNNEI. Trimming left V 6 bases short and J 1 base short, with 11 bases between. The CDR3 has 14 amino acids. The DNA for the CDR3 is TGTGCCAGCAGCCCCTCGGAGGGCACAGATACGCAGTATTTT. This encodes CASSPSEGTDTQYF.